This T cell receptor (beta chain) comes out of a study of regulatory T cells in long-lasting Graves disease (dated by TCRdb to about 2021). At the level of the whole study: In the newly diagnosed Graves' disease group, patients had been taking antithyroid drugs for less than 3 months. The study was registered as a clinical trial and conducted in China. Persistent Graves' disease patients were compared with newly diagnosed Graves' disease patients by peripheral blood TCR sequencing and RNA sequencing. A total of roughly 35 samples were covered by TCR sequencing, comprising some 13 persistent and approximately 20 newly diagnosed Graves' disease patients. What the work shows at the level of the full study, not this receptor alone: The small sample size was acknowledged by the authors as a limitation that may reduce accuracy. Only the TCR beta chain was sequenced and analyzed. Compared with newly diagnosed patients, persistent Graves' disease patients had lower TCR Shannon entropy and fewer highly expanded clones, which suggests clonal expansion. Peripheral blood alone was examined, since thyroid tissue, which constituted the primary lesion, could not be accessed. Preferential use of TRBV28, TRBJ1-2 and TRBJ2-5 was observed in persistent disease, whereas TRBV20-1 and TRBJ2-1 were favored in newly diagnosed disease. Patients with persistent disease shared more public clonotypes (under 3,000) than newly diagnosed patients did (966).

Comment on this clonotype: What antigen it recognizes has not been identified. Base qualities are not recorded, but no much larger clone differs from it by a single base.

Receptor libraries were prepared by multiplex PCR. TCRdb records Illumina HiSeq 4000 as the sequencer. iRepertoire HTBI primers and Arm-PCR amplification of CDR3 regions were used to construct TCR beta libraries. Gel purification was performed on PCR products prior to sequencing. The authors' pipeline ran thus. A total of roughly 67 TRBV and 14 TRBJ segments were identified across samples and were used for gene usage analysis of CDR3 amino acid clonotypes. Filtered high-quality paired reads were merged into contigs using COPE and FqMerger. Contigs were aligned with BLAST to IMGT TRBV, TRBD and TRBJ reference genes, and CDR3 was defined per IMGT. Highly expanded clones were defined as clonotypes with a frequency above 0.1%. Repertoire diversity was measured by Shannon entropy, and V-J evenness by the Gini coefficient. A clonotype was considered public if more than one individual shared it. TCRdb trimmed public reads at Q25 via fastp, called clones via MiXCR and kept in-frame beta chains. Each entry merges the rows of one CDR3 protein and shows their most common DNA and genes. TCRdb assigned the V and J calls; the authors' analysis was not used. This sample is represented by approximately 470,000 distinct CDR3 sequences; about 16% of them were singletons. 12% of the sample belongs to the ten largest clones.

The sample's time point label is to be understood as: newly diagnosed GD, antithyroid drugs for less than 3 months. For both TCR sequencing and RNA sequencing, RNA was extracted from PBMCs in TRIzol. Graves' disease was diagnosed according to American Thyroid Association guidelines. Patients were recruited from an endocrinology department in Xi'an, China. Each patient gave approximately 10 milliliters of peripheral blood, collected in an EDTA anticoagulant tube. PBMCs were isolated by Ficoll Paque Plus density gradient separation without further T cell sorting. An Agilent 2100 Bioanalyzer and agarose gel were used to assess RNA quality, and a NanoDrop 2000 was used to measure RNA concentration. From V the trimming removes 2 bases and from J it removes 5 bases, while the gene matches leave 8 bases of the junction unaccounted for. Via the germline V gene (reference sequence), CDR1 is PRHDT and CDR2 FYEKMQ. CDR3 length: 16 amino acids, cysteine to phenylalanine. The CDR3 DNA has 48 bases and is translated from base 1.

This sample also appeared in a second study, on T cells in Graves' hyperthyroidism and ophthalmopathy. Reported in the second study: Stable Graves' hyperthyroidism was defined as no progression to ophthalmopathy during 18 months of follow-up. Hyperthyroidism patients were newly diagnosed, with disease duration under 2 months, and aged 18 to 65 years. Exclusion was applied to patients with uncontrolled infections, other autoimmune diseases, pregnancy or lactation. Diagnoses were based on clinical symptoms, serum thyroxine and TRAb, thyroid ultrasound and orbital computed tomography. For the first round of RT-PCR on the TCR CDR3, the HTBI primer set was used together with the Qiagen OneStep RT-PCR kit. Most expanded thyroid clonotypes (frequency above 0.001) were also detected in blood, a finding suggesting that blood repertoires may reflect thyroid immune responses. A 13 V-J signature model separated ophthalmopathy from stable hyperthyroidism, with around 88% sensitivity and about 81% specificity in cross-validation and 80%/75% in testing. In validation, progression to ophthalmopathy was predicted by the model with roughly 71% sensitivity and under 85% specificity, a median of approximately 7.1 months before onset. TCR V-J signatures able to tell the groups apart were searched for in a discovery cohort of 100 patients, of whom more than 40 had Graves' ophthalmopathy and roughly 58 had stable Graves' hyperthyroidism. Whether ophthalmopathy could be predicted prospectively was tested in an independent validation cohort made up of under 20 hyperthyroidism patients plus 17 patients who later progressed to ophthalmopathy. The 100 discovery patients were randomly split 7:3 into training and test sets. The study also compared thyroid tissue and blood T-cell repertoires from roughly six Graves' hyperthyroidism patients. After blood sampling, hyperthyroidism patients were treated with methimazole at a starting dose of 30 mg daily, and ophthalmopathy patients were treated with high-dose intravenous methylprednisolone. The libraries were constructed in a second round of multiplex PCR and then size-selected and purified. The libraries were sequenced on an Illumina HiSeq2000 using paired-end 100 bp reads. SOAPnuke was used to process the raw data, with reads discarded if the reads contained adapters or uncalled bases, had a mean Phred below 15, or lacked an exact constant-primer or identifier match. COPE v1.2.5 was used to merge the high-quality paired reads, and each unique nucleotide sequence was defined as a clonotype. MiTCR v1.1 was used to align the clonotypes against IMGT TRBV, TRBD and TRBJ reference segments. The analysis included only V-J combinations with a frequency above 0.0001, which together covered 98% to 99.2% of the repertoires. A TCS score was defined as the ratio of F50 (clonal expansion) to E x V (chaos), with BLOSUM62-based TCRdist applied between CDR3 peptides within each V-J. Welch's t-statistics and random forest reduced around 510 V-J features to 10 to 15, which were used in a naive Bayes classifier (R e1071). No statistical method was used to fix the sample size in advance, and group allocation was not hidden from the investigators. The paper reports TCR Vbeta CDR3 sequencing of some 140 peripheral blood samples: some 44 ophthalmopathy, roughly 80 hyperthyroidism and approximately 17 progressor patients.

The chain employs TRBV13 and TRBJ2-3; a stretch of 9 junction bases matches TRBD2. The sequence came from a man aged 35-49 years with Graves disease. Donor details come from another sample of the same person, matched by shared clones. This specimen consisted of peripheral blood mononuclear cells (PBMCs), obtained at new diagnosis, from a patient treated with antithyroid drugs. In nucleotides, the sequence is TGTGCCAGCAGCTTAAAGTCGCTAGCGGGAAGAGATACGCAGTATTTT. Its coded protein is CASSLKSLAGRDTQYF. Full variable domain (CDR3 extended with the reference TRBV13 and TRBJ2-3 proteins): AAGVIQSPRHLIKEKRETATLKCYPIPRHDTVYWYQQGPGQDPQFLISFYEKMQSDKGSIPDRFSAQQFSDYHSELNMSSLELGDSALYFCASSLKSLAGRDTQYFGPGTRLTVL.